This TCR beta chain is drawn from a study of cytomegalovirus exposure and HLA in healthy donors (dated by TCRdb to the late 2010s). Looking at the study overall: According to an earlier analysis of several hundred of the donors, about 190 million T cells yielded 117 million unique TCR beta sequences and about 280 Gb of sequence data. An early release that covered 500 to 800 HLA-typed donors contained about 300 gigabases of sequencing data and around 80 million unique TCR sequences. Of the approximately 400 genotyped donors, over 65% fell in the genetic ancestry cluster associated with self-reported Caucasian donors. The study aimed to test whether signatures of past pathogen exposure could be identified by cataloging public T cell receptors. Using immunosequencing, the study profiled T cell repertoires from about 620 subjects and related those repertoires to cytomegalovirus serostatus. A separate validation cohort of roughly 110 different subjects was used in addition to the roughly 670-subject first cohort. To predict cytomegalovirus infection status, the study brought together high-throughput TCR immunosequencing, statistical association of individual TCRs with disease status, and machine learning. To study patterns of TCR occurrence, a later analysis re-analyzed previously published TCR beta repertoires from several hundred donors and added high-resolution HLA genotyping. The later analysis used no new phenotypic data to find candidate immune exposures, relying instead on TCR beta sequences and their occurrence across donors. In an earlier analysis of over 550 of the donors, high-throughput TCR beta sequencing was used to judge whether each TCR beta V gene segment behaved as functional or pseudogenic. Alongside the repertoire data, information on donor age, sex, ethnicity and CMV serostatus was compiled. A later genetic analysis took genome-wide SNP genotypes for about three fifths of the 666 donors and used that subset as a discovery cohort. All discovery cohort repertoires had been generated using a single sequencing platform. HLA typing covered class I and class II loci at four-digit resolution. Typing coverage differed by locus: A, B, C, DRB1 and DQB1 were typed in roughly 620-630 donors, DQA1 in approximately 520, DPA1 in 600 to 610, and DPB1 in roughly 470. Roughly 5 DR-DQ haplotypes were treated as single units for association and clustering because of strong linkage in the cohort. Across 398 genotyped donors of the cohort, an average of about 240,000 unique TCR beta nucleotide sequences per donor were sequenced, and about a sixth of those sequences were non-productive.

General conclusions and limits of the study: A cluster of highly shared sequence variants was judged likely to represent a technical artifact of the sequencing pipeline. In a later analysis, HLA-associated TCR beta chains showed more clonal expansion and lower generation probabilities than non-associated chains that were equally common. Assigning TCR associations to individual alleles was difficult when HLA alleles, especially DR and DQ, strongly co-occurred. In an earlier analysis of several hundred of the donors, most TCR beta V segments were observed in productive rearrangements about 90% or about 30% of the time, broadly matching IMGT annotations. According to the authors, the approach could potentially be generalized to other disease states and immunological phenotypes. Sequencing depth was assumed to be roughly uniform across donors in the presence/absence analyses, though that assumption may not hold. In vitro tests confirmed that a few of the cytomegalovirus-associated TCR beta chains recognize cytomegalovirus antigens. The 87-base-pair reads could not distinguish some IMGT-functional V segments, including TRBV6-2 and TRBV6-3, so those segments were excluded. Several of the top co-occurrence clusters appeared to be linked to parvovirus B19, influenza, CMV and Epstein-Barr virus, according to a later analysis. Because counts were too low, 15 to 20 rarely observed V segments, including chromosome 9 orphons, were excluded from the earlier analysis of some 540 of the donors. A later analysis found that most CMV-associated TCR beta chains appeared HLA-restricted, with HLA associations seemingly driven largely by CMV exposure. A further reported finding was that TCR beta sequences accurately predicted the HLA-A and HLA-B alleles for most subjects in the first cohort. A later genetic analysis reported fewer N-insertions in productive TCRs among donors in an Asian-associated ancestry cluster than the approximately 670-donor mean. Most TCR sequences were observed very rarely across donors, whereas some public TCRs were present in many individuals. HLA typing was unavailable for some donors at each locus, so association tests used only the typed subset. At a false discovery rate of 0.05, a later analysis linked around 15,000 TCR beta sequences to specific HLA alleles. In the study, 164 TCR beta chains were listed as associated with cytomegalovirus. According to a later analysis, TCR association rates differed among HLA loci, with DRB1 alleles showing the most associated TCRs and HLA-C alleles showing the fewest. An association between a missense DCLRE1C variant and V-gene and J-gene trimming of TCR beta chains was found in a later genetic analysis and replicated in an independent cohort. CMV serostatus was the only immune exposure information available for the cohort. The classifier was reported to diagnose cytomegalovirus status with high specificity and sensitivity in both the original cohort and the validation cohort. Linkage disequilibrium might explain the correlated functional status among segregating V segments, but an unknown experimental factor could not be excluded. The cohort was sequenced for TCR beta chains only, and without alpha or paired-chain data the features that could be detected were limited.

The library relied on the immunoSEQ multiplex PCR assay. A mixture of 60 forward primers for TCR Vbeta segments and 13 reverse primers for TCR Jbeta segments was used in the multiplex PCR. Amplification of the CDR3 region of rearranged TCR beta genes was performed with a multiplex PCR assay on genomic DNA. The Illumina HiSeq System was used to sequence the amplified TCR beta libraries as 87-base-pair reads. The original methods were these. In a later analysis, some 80 million unique TCR beta chains were counted across the roughly 700 repertoires, and roughly 11 million of these chains were shared by at least two donors. A nearest-neighbor algorithm error-corrected the raw reads and collapsed the reads into unique sequences, merging closely related sequences to remove PCR and sequencing errors. V, D and J gene segments were assigned by aligning CDR3 sequences to IMGT reference sequences. Each retained sequence needed at least a six-nucleotide match to both a V gene segment and a J gene segment. A rearrangement was called productive if the CDR3 had no stop codons and remained in frame with V and J, and every other rearrangement was called non-productive. CDR3 was defined by IMGT convention, running from the second conserved V-encoded cysteine to the conserved J-encoded phenylalanine. Sequences without an unambiguous match to a single V gene segment were excluded from the earlier analysis of over 500 of the donors. An earlier analysis of 500 to 700 of the donors classified V segments as functional when productive rearrangements were above 56.7% and as segregating when the standard deviation between donors was above 5%. A statistical classification framework was built to diagnose cytomegalovirus status from the catalog of TCR beta chain sequences. In a later analysis, TCR nucleotide sequences were compared against IMGT/GENE-DB human TR gene sequences so that V and J genes could be assigned. A later analysis assigned CDR3 sequences and most-parsimonious VDJ recombination scenarios with the TCRdist pipeline. A later analysis defined each TCR beta chain by its CDR3 amino acid sequence plus V-gene family, and excluded reads lacking a unique V-gene family. To address suspected cross-contamination and a sequencing artifact, a later analysis removed approximately 600 highly shared, low-generation-probability nucleotide sequences. A later analysis calculated a clonal expansion index for each public chain from normalized within-repertoire ranks of inferred template counts. Generation probabilities in a later analysis came from a VDJ recombination model fitted to out-of-frame rearrangements, and those results were checked against IGoR. A later analysis scored TCR-TCR, TCR-HLA and TCR-CMV co-occurrence with hypergeometric tests, applying a repertoire-size bias correction to TCR pairs. In a later analysis, false discovery rates were estimated by permuting HLA or CMV assignments 20 times. In a later analysis, co-occurring TCRs were grouped using DBSCAN, with TCRdist sequence similarity added in when clustering inside HLA-allele-positive subsets. Repertoires with fewer than 30,000 or more than 120,000 public chains, plus five repertoires with anomalous nucleotide sharing, were excluded from co-occurrence clustering. The table comes from immuneACCESS by way of TCRdb, which keeps in-frame sequences with V and J called. Part of the clones is missing from these tables; in studies checked, under half for an unresolved V gene and the rest for unknown reasons. The D gene and trimming were derived from the DNA, and the V and J assignments and clone size from that table. The sample contains over 150,000 clones, 70% to 80% of them found a single time. Less than 3.5% of the sample rests with the top ten.

The cohort consisted of 670 or so healthy bone marrow donors. At the time of sampling, all cohort members were nominally healthy, though unrecorded immune exposures were likely present. The donor was CMV seronegative and belonged to the group of under 400 seronegative cohort members. A peripheral blood sample was provided by each donor, and peripheral blood mononuclear cells were used for TCR beta sequencing. Genomic DNA extraction from the blood cell samples was performed with the Qiagen DNeasy Blood Extraction Kit. The cysteine opens and the phenylalanine closes a CDR3 of 16 amino acids. Here the CDR3 DNA is all that survives: 48 bases in frame from base 1. The CDR1 and CDR2 encoded by the germline V gene are SGHRS and YFSETQ. Germline trimming amounts to 4 bases on V and 5 bases on J, with 7 as the count of junction bases outside the gene matches. Concerning this clone: The target of this receptor is not known. Per-base quality was not reported, and no clone a single base away is much larger than it. Other DNA sequences in this specimen translate into the identical CDR3.

This TCR was sampled from a woman aged 25 to 39 in good health and CMV-seronegative. The sequencing sample was made of PBMCs. The rearranged segments are TRBV5-1 and TRBJ2-5, and TRBD2 aligns with 14 junction nucleotides. CDR3 reads: CASSIGLAGGRETQYF. Here is the DNA: TGCGCCAGCAGCATAGGACTAGCGGGGGGCCGGGAGACCCAGTACTTC.